This entry lists 21 T cell receptor beta chains sequenced from one sample in a study of OX40 agonist ivuxolimab in advanced cancers. The repertoire was sequenced with immunoSEQ multiplex PCR; TCRdb's copy has only in-frame clones and lacks some. Of 70,000 to 95,000 clones listed, 70% to 90% are singletons. The sample consisted of CD4+ or CD8+ T cells sorted from blood, taken in a trial of the OX40 agonist ivuxolimab. The origin of the receptors is an adult with an advanced solid tumor such as melanoma, head and neck, liver or kidney cancer.

Only one count was recorded for this clone. CDR3: CASSQGGRYNEQFF. DNA of the CDR3: TGTGCCAGCAGCCAAGGCGGGAGGTACAATGAGCAGTTCTTC. The chain carries TRBV14 and TRBJ2-1; TRBD2 matches 8 bases. CDR1 SGHDN and CDR2 FVKESK come from the germline V gene. The CDR3 covers 14 residues. Unmatched junction bases numbered 0, after V lost 1 base and J lost 4 bases.

This sequence joins TRBV11-3 and TRBJ2-5; no clear D. Trimming cost V 4 bases and J 2 bases, with 2 bases left between them. The CDR3 spans 11 residues. Germline V gives CDR1 SGHNT, CDR2 YENEEA. The CDR3 DNA sequence: TGTGCCAGCAGCTCACAAGAGACCCAGTACTTC. Protein: CASSSQETQYF.

The chain carries TRBV11-2 and TRBJ1-2; D gene unclear. The germline CDR1 and CDR2 sequences are SGHAT and FQNNGV. Trimming stripped 2 bases from V and 2 bases from J, with 9 bases between. CDR3 length: 14 residues. The CDR3 bases are TGTGCCAGCAGCTTACCCGGACGGAACTATGGCTACACCTTC. This encodes CASSLPGRNYGYTF.

This chain connects TRBV7-3 to TRBJ2-2; 11 nucleotides align to TRBD2. V shed 2 bases, J shed 1 base, and the junction held 0 bases outside the gene matches. Germline lookup yields CDR1 SGHTA and CDR2 FQGTGA. The CDR3 runs to 16 residues. CDR3 nucleotide sequence: TGTGCCAGCAGCTTAGGGACTAGCGGGAACACCGGGGAGCTGTTTTTT. Amino acid sequence: CASSLGTSGNTGELFF.

The chain employs TRBV30 and TRBJ1-4; TRBD1 aligns across 7 bases. This CDR3 is built from 15 residues. J was trimmed by 5 bases and V by 0 bases; bases with no gene match: 6. Looked up from germline, CDR1 is GTSNPN and CDR2 is SVGIG (reference sequence). CDR3 amino acids: CAWSVGTVPNEKLFF. The CDR3 bases are TGTGCCTGGAGTGTGGGGACAGTCCCAAATGAAAAACTGTTTTTT.

The chain couples TRBV19 to TRBJ2-1; the match to TRBD2 covers 8 bases. CDR1 is LNHDA and CDR2 is SQIVND in the germline V gene (reference sequence). V lost 6 bases, J lost 7 bases, and 8 bases stayed unmatched. This CDR3 has 14 residues. The DNA for the CDR3 is TGTGCCAGTAGATACCCGGGAGGGAAGAATGAGCAGTTCTTC. Its protein product is CASRYPGGKNEQFF. The entire variable domain, with the rest obtained from reference TRBV19 and TRBJ2-1, is as follows: DGGITQSPKYLFRKEGQNVTLSCEQNLNHDAMYWYRQDPGQGLRLIYYSQIVNDFQKGDIAEGYSVSREKKESFPLTVTSAQKNPTAFYLCASRYPGGKNEQFFGPGTRLTVL.

The chain links TRBV9 to TRBJ1-2; D may be TRBD1 (6 bases). The germline V and J ends were trimmed by 7 bases and 4 bases, with 20 bases remaining between them. This CDR3 comprises 15 residues. CDR1 is SGDLS, CDR2 YYNGEE, per germline. The CDR3 sequence: CASHPKQGGGYGYTF. DNA of the CDR3: TGTGCCAGCCATCCGAAACAGGGTGGCGGCTATGGCTACACCTTC.

This clone was seen more than once but under ten times. The V gene is TRBV5-1, the J gene TRBJ1-3; no definite D call. Germline CDR1 and CDR2: SGHRS and YFSETQ. This CDR3 is 14 amino acids long. Trimming stripped 0 bases from V and 2 bases from J, with 6 bases between. The CDR3 spells CASSLEPAGNTIYF. The CDR3, as DNA: TGCGCCAGCAGCTTGGAGCCAGCTGGAAACACCATATATTTT.

The chain combines TRBV6-5 with TRBJ1-5, with D unresolved. V lost 4 bases to trimming and J lost 1 base, with 5 bases between them. The CDR3 has 13 amino acids. In germline, CDR1 is MNHEY, CDR2 SVGAGI. CDR3 coding DNA: TGTGCCAGCAGTTTTGACAGCAATCAGCCCCAGCATTTT. It encodes CASSFDSNQPQHF.

The rearrangement uses TRBV7-3 and TRBJ2-1; TRBD2 is a possible D gene (6 bases). Per the germline V gene, CDR1 is SGHTA and CDR2 is FQGTGA. The germline V and J ends were trimmed by 5 bases and 0 bases, with 14 bases remaining between them. The CDR3 runs to 16 residues. This CDR3 reads CASSRTGTSSYNEQFF. For the CDR3, the DNA is TGTGCCAGCAGCCGAACCGGGACTTCCTCCTACAATGAGCAGTTCTTC.

V and J are TRBV4-1 and TRBJ1-5; D not certain. V dropped 0 bases and J dropped 8 bases, with 8 bases sitting between them. CDR3 length equals 13 residues. Germline CDR1 MGHRA, CDR2 YSYEKL. DNA of the CDR3: TGCGCCAGCAGCCAAGATGAGGGCGAGCCCCAGCATTTT. This encodes CASSQDEGEPQHF.

This clone was counted once. The V gene is TRBV5-3, the J gene TRBJ1-4; possible D gene TRBD1, 6 bases. TRBV5-3 is annotated as an ORF whose role is uncertain. The CDR3 is made up of 13 amino acids. Trimming pared 1 base from V and 8 bases from J, leaving 9 bases between. The CDR3 DNA is TGTGCCAGAAGCTTGCTGGACAGCGAAAAACTGTTTTTT. It yields the protein CARSLLDSEKLFF.

This chain connects TRBV5-8 to TRBJ1-2, with a possible D match to TRBD1 (5 bases). Germline-derived CDR1 and CDR2 are SGHTS and YDEGEE. CDR3 length: 13 residues. V lost 4 bases and J lost 7, with 14 bases in between. CDR3: CASSLRGGGGYTF. CDR3 in DNA: TGTGCCAGCAGCCTAAGGGGAGGCGGTGGCTACACCTTC. The full variable domain, completed using reference TRBV5-8 and TRBJ1-2, is EAGVTQSPTHLIKTRGQQATLRCSPISGHTSVYWYQQALGLGLQFLLWYDEGEERNRGNFPPRFSGRQFPNYSSELNVNALELEDSALYLCASSLRGGGGYTFGSGTRLTVV.

The chain is built from TRBV5-1 and TRBJ2-1; D not certain. V shed 5 bases and J shed 5 bases, with 8 bases lying between them. The CDR3 sequence is 12 residues long. The germline V gene encodes CDR1 SGHRS and CDR2 YFSETQ. CDR3 sequence: CASSTQNNEQFF. CDR3 in DNA: TGCGCCAGCAGTACCCAGAACAATGAGCAGTTCTTC.

The chain uses TRBV6-5 and TRBJ2-3, with no clear D. The CDR3 length is 12 residues. The germline CDR1 and CDR2 sequences are MNHEY and SVGAGI. Between the trimmed V and J ends, which lost 6 bases and 5 bases, there was a span of 9 bases. CDR3 loop: CASRPVGDTQYF. In nucleotides, the CDR3 is TGTGCCAGCAGACCCGTCGGAGATACGCAGTATTTT.

The CDR3 protein is CATQLAPSDEQFF. The CDR3 region has the DNA TGTGCCACACAACTAGCGCCCTCCGATGAGCAGTTCTTC. This chain joins TRBV13 and TRBJ2-1; 7 bases agree with TRBD2. The CDR3 is made up of 13 amino acids. V gave up 10 bases and J gave up 8 bases; unmatched junction bases: 11. Germline V gene lookup returns CDR1 PRHDT and CDR2 FYEKMQ (reference sequence).

This clone has only a few counts. The chain combines TRBV27 with TRBJ2-3, with D possibly matching TRBD2 (6 bases). The germline CDR1 and CDR2 sequences are MNHEY and SMNVEV (reference sequence). This CDR3 has 14 residues. Trimming removed 5 bases at V and 3 bases at J, with 12 bases between. CDR3 nucleotide sequence: TGTGCCAGCAGTGGAGGGAGTCGTACAGATACGCAGTATTTT. It is translated as CASSGGSRTDTQYF.

This sequence joins TRBV11-2 and TRBJ1-5; TRBD1 is a possible D gene (5 bases). Germline CDR1 SGHAT, CDR2 FQNNGV. The CDR3 is 13 residues long. Trimming cost V 2 bases and J 7 bases, with 9 bases left between them. The CDR3 coding sequence is TGTGCCAGCAGCTTAAGCCAGGGCCAGCCCCAGCATTTT. Amino acid sequence: CASSLSQGQPQHF.

This clone was seen a single time. This chain joins TRBV30 and TRBJ2-7; D may be TRBD2 (6 bases). The germline V gene encodes CDR1 GTSNPN and CDR2 SVGIG (reference sequence). V was pared by 0 bases and J by 3 bases, with 12 bases between. The CDR3 covers 14 residues. The CDR3 is CAWSVRLVGYEQYF. The DNA for the CDR3 is TGTGCCTGGAGTGTACGACTAGTTGGCTACGAGCAGTACTTC.

The genes are TRBV28 and TRBJ2-2; D gene uncertain. This CDR3 contains 14 residues. Trimming took off 6 bases at V and 4 bases at J, with 12 bases between the two ends. Per the germline V gene, CDR1 is MDHEN and CDR2 is SYDVKM. CDR3 nucleotide sequence: TGTGCCAGCAGATTAGGCGGAATCACCGGGGAGCTGTTTTTT. Protein sequence: CASRLGGITGELFF.

The chain links TRBV14 to TRBJ2-7, with unresolved D. CDR1 and CDR2 from the germline V gene are SGHDN and FVKESK. This CDR3 contains 12 residues. V was clipped by 2 bases and J by 4 bases, with 6 bases between them. DNA for the CDR3: TGTGCCAGCAGCCAATACATATACGAGCAGTACTTC. It specifies CASSQYIYEQYF.